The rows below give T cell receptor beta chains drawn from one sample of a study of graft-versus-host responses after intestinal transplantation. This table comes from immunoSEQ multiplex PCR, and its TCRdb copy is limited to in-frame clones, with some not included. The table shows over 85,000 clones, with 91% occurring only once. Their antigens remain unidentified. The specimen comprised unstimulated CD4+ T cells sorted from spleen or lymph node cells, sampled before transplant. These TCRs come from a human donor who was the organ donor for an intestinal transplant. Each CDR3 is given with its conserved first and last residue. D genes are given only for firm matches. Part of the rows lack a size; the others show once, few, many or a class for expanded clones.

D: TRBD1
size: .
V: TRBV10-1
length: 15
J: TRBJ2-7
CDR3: CASSELDRGGWEQYF
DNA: TGCGCCAGCAGTGAGCTAGACAGGGGAGGTTGGGAGCAGTACTTC

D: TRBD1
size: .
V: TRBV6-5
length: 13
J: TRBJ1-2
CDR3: CASSGRDSYGYTF
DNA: TGTGCCAGCAGTGGCCGGGACAGCTATGGCTACACCTTC

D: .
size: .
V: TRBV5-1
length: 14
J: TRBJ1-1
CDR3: CASSALQGDTEAFF
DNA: TGCGCCAGCAGCGCCTTACAGGGAGACACTGAAGCTTTCTTT

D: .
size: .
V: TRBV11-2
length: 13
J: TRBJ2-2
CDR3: CASSLDQSGELFF
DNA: TGTGCCAGCAGCTTAGATCAATCCGGGGAGCTGTTTTTT

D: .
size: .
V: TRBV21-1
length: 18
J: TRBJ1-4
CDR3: CASTPRQGSERQNEKLFF
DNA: TGTGCCAGCACCCCCCGACAGGGGTCAGAGAGGCAAAATGAAAAACTGTTTTTT

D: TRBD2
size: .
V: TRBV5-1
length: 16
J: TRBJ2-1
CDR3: CASSLVLAGGPNEQFF
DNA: TGCGCCAGCAGCTTGGTACTAGCGGGGGGGCCTAATGAGCAGTTCTTC

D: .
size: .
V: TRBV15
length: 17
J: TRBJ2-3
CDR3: CATSRDKGGAYTDTQYF
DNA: TGTGCCACCAGCAGAGATAAGGGCGGGGCCTACACAGATACGCAGTATTTT

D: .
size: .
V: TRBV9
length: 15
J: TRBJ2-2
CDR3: CASSVGQGNTGELFF
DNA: TGTGCCAGCAGCGTAGGGCAGGGGAACACCGGGGAGCTGTTTTTT

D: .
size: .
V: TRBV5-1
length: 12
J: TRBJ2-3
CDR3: CASSFGTDTQYF
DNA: TGCGCCAGCAGCTTCGGCACAGATACGCAGTATTTT

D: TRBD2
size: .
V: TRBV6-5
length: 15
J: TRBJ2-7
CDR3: CASSSRTSGAYEQYF
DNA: TGTGCCAGCAGCTCCCGGACTAGCGGGGCCTACGAGCAGTACTTC

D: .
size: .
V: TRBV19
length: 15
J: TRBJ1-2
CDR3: CASSIAAGAYYGYTF
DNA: TGTGCCAGTAGTATAGCGGCGGGGGCTTACTATGGCTACACCTTC

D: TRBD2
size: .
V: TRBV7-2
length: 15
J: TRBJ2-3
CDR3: CASSAQTSYTDTQYF
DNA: TGTGCCAGCAGCGCCCAGACTAGCTACACAGATACGCAGTATTTT

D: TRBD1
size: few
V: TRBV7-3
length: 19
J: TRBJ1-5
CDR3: CASSEGDSSTNHSNQPQHF
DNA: TGTGCCAGCAGCGAGGGGGACAGCTCCACGAACCATAGCAATCAGCCCCAGCATTTT

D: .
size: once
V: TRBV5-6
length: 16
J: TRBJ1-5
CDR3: CASSRLGRESNQPQHF
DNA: TGTGCCAGCAGCCGTCTGGGTAGGGAGAGCAATCAGCCCCAGCATTTT

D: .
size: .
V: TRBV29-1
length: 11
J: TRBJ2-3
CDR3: CSVSLTDTQYF
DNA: TGCAGCGTTTCCCTCACAGATACGCAGTATTTT

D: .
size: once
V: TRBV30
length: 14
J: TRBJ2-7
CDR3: CAWSEVQASYEQYF
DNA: TGTGCCTGGAGTGAGGTCCAGGCATCCTACGAGCAGTACTTC

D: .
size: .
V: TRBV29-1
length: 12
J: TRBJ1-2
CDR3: CSVELRPGDYTF
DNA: TGCAGCGTTGAATTACGGCCAGGGGACTACACCTTC

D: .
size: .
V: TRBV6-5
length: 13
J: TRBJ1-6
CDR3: CASRRTNNSPLHF
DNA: TGTGCCAGCAGGAGGACTAATAATTCACCCCTCCACTTT

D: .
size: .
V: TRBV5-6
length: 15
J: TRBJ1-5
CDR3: CASSSLGGGNQPQHF
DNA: TGTGCCAGCAGCTCACTGGGAGGGGGAAATCAGCCCCAGCATTTT

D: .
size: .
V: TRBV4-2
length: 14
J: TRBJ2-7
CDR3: CASSQDGLGYEQYF
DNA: TGTGCCAGCAGCCAAGACGGACTGGGGTACGAGCAGTACTTC

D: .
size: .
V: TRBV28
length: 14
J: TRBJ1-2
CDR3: CASSRQRRLYGYTF
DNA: TGTGCCAGCAGTCGACAGAGGCGATTGTATGGCTACACCTTC

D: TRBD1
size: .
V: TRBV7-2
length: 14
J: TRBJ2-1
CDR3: CASSLDRGGNEQFF
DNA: TGTGCCAGCAGCTTGGACAGGGGCGGGAATGAGCAGTTCTTC

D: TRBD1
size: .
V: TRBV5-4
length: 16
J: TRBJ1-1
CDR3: CASSLGLTGANTEAFF
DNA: TGTGCCAGCAGCTTGGGATTGACAGGGGCGAACACTGAAGCTTTCTTT

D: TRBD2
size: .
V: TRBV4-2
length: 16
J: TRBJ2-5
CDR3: CASSQVSSGGSETQYF
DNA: TGTGCCAGCAGCCAAGTCTCTAGCGGGGGGTCGGAGACCCAGTACTTC

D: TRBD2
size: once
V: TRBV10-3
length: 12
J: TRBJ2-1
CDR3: CAIGLADNEQFF
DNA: TGTGCCATCGGACTAGCGGATAATGAGCAGTTCTTC

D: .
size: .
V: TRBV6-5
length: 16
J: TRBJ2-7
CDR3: CASSYWIGATSYEQYF
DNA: TGTGCCAGCAGTTACTGGATAGGGGCCACGTCCTACGAGCAGTACTTC

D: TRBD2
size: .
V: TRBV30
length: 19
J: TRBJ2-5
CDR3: CAWRMTGLAGVLFQETQYF
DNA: TGTGCCTGGAGGATGACGGGACTAGCGGGGGTACTATTCCAAGAGACCCAGTACTTC

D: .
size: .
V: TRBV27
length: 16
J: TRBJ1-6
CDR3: CASSLEGSSYNSPLHF
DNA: TGTGCCAGCAGTTTGGAGGGCAGCTCCTATAATTCACCCCTCCACTTT

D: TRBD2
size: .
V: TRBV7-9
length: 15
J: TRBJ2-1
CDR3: CASSRLAPLRGEQFF
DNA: TGTGCCAGCAGCCGACTAGCACCATTACGAGGTGAGCAGTTCTTC

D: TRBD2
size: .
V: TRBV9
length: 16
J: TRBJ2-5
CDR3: CASSVVPGGAQETQYF
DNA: TGTGCCAGCAGCGTAGTTCCGGGGGGGGCTCAAGAGACCCAGTACTTC

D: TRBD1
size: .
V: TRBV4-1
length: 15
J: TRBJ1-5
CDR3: CASSQDRGISQPQHF
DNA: TGCGCCAGCAGCCAAGACAGGGGGATAAGTCAGCCCCAGCATTTT

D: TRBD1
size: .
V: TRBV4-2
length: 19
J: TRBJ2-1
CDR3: CASSQGQGASVVSFNEQFF
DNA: TGTGCCAGCAGCCAGGGACAGGGGGCGTCCGTCGTTTCTTTCAATGAGCAGTTCTTC

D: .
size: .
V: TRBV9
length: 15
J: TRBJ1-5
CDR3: CASSVVGDSNQPQHF
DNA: TGTGCCAGCAGCGTAGTAGGAGATAGCAATCAGCCCCAGCATTTT

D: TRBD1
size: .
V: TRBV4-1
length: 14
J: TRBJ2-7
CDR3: CASSYGQGSYEQYF
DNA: TGCGCCAGCAGCTATGGACAGGGGTCCTACGAGCAGTACTTC

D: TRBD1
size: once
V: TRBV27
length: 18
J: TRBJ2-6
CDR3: CASTRTGPTSSGANVLTF
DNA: TGTGCCAGCACCCGGACAGGGCCTACTTCCTCTGGGGCCAACGTCCTGACTTTC

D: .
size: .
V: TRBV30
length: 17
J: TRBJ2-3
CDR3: CAWSAQRAPGGRGTQYF
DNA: TGTGCCTGGAGTGCTCAACGAGCCCCCGGGGGAAGAGGCACGCAGTATTTT

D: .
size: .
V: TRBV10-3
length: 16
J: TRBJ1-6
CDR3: CAISSSDSSYNSPLHF
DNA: TGTGCCATCAGCTCCAGTGACAGCTCCTATAATTCACCCCTCCACTTT

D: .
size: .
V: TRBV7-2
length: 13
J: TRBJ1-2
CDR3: CASSLQGIYGYTF
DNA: TGTGCCAGCAGCCTACAGGGAATCTATGGCTACACCTTC

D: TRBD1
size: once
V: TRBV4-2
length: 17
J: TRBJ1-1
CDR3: CASSPIISGQGNTEAFF
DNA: TGTGCCAGCAGCCCAATTATAAGTGGACAGGGGAACACTGAAGCTTTCTTT

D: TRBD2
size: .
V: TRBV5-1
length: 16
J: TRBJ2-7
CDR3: CASSPEAGGRGVEQYF
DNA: TGCGCCAGCAGTCCAGAAGCGGGGGGCCGCGGGGTTGAGCAGTACTTC

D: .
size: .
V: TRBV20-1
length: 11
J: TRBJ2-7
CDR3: CSARDIDEQYF
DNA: TGCAGTGCTAGAGATATCGACGAGCAGTACTTC